This T cell receptor beta chain was captured by sequencing in a study of cytomegalovirus exposure and HLA in healthy donors. V lost 5 bases and J 6 bases, leaving 11 bases between the germline ends. The CDR3 contains 12 residues. Germline V gene data show CDR1 as KGHSH and CDR2 as LQKENI. Findings and limits, study-wide: Presence/absence comparisons presumed near-even sequencing depth among donors. Across HLA loci, a later analysis found differing TCR association rates, with DRB1 most and HLA-C fewest. About 87% or about 30% of the time was how often most TCR beta V segments were productive, according to an earlier analysis.

Remarks on this clone: What it binds is not known.

PCR was performed using 60 Vbeta and 13 Jbeta primers. Profiled with immunoSEQ multiplex PCR; TCRdb holds only in-frame clones, not every one. The sample lists some 85,000 clones; over 60% were seen once. This chain joins TRBV18 and TRBJ2-7; D might be TRBD2 (6 bases). Sequenced sample: PBMCs. This TCR was recovered from a woman aged 40 to 55 in good health and CMV-seropositive. As DNA, the CDR3 is TGTGCCAGCTCAATACTAGCTGGCGAGCAGTACTTC. Its translation: CASSILAGEQYF. The variable domain in full, completed from reference TRBV18 and TRBJ2-7, reads NAGVMQNPRHLVRRRGQEARLRCSPMKGHSHVYWYRQLPEEGLKFMVYLQKENIIDESGMPKERFSAEFPKEGPSILRIQQVVRGDSAAYFCASSILAGEQYFGPGTRLTVT.